The 11 T cell receptor beta chains presented below share a single source sample, sequenced in a study of OX40 agonist ivuxolimab in advanced cancers. Using immunoSEQ multiplex PCR, the repertoire was profiled, and TCRdb retains in-frame clones only, with some absent. The sample shows around 15,000 clones, more than 70% of them seen only once. Here the sequenced sample was CD4+ or CD8+ T cells sorted from blood, taken in a trial of the OX40 agonist ivuxolimab. The receptors shown here come from an adult with an advanced solid tumor such as melanoma, head and neck, liver or kidney cancer.

V and J are TRBV5-8 and TRBJ1-1, with 7 nucleotides matching TRBD1. The germline gives CDR1 SGHTS, CDR2 YDEGEE. CDR3 length: 12 residues. V dropped 5 bases and J dropped 10; count of bases not matched to a gene: 8. Written as DNA, the CDR3 is TGTGCCAGCAGTTTCGACAGGGTTTCAGCTTTCTTT. Protein: CASSFDRVSAFF. The whole variable domain, remainder taken from reference TRBV5-8 and TRBJ1-1, is EAGVTQSPTHLIKTRGQQATLRCSPISGHTSVYWYQQALGLGLQFLLWYDEGEERNRGNFPPRFSGRQFPNYSSELNVNALELEDSALYLCASSFDRVSAFFGQGTRLTVV.

This clone is categorized as medium-sized. The junction and the germline gene differ at one end; a read error may be behind it. This chain uses TRBV27 with TRBJ2-7; the match to TRBD2 covers 10 bases. Looked up from germline, CDR1 is MNHEY and CDR2 is SMNVEV (reference sequence). This CDR3 has 13 amino acids. The CDR3 nucleotides read TGTGCCAGCGGTTTAGCGGGAGGCTACGAGCAGTACTTC. This sequence encodes CASGLAGGYEQYF.

This chain links TRBV7-9 with TRBJ2-1; 7 bases align to TRBD2. Germline values: CDR1 SEHNR, CDR2 FQNEAQ (reference sequence). Unmatched junction bases numbered 7, after V lost 4 bases and J lost 1 base. The CDR3 contains 16 residues. CDR3 region: CASSSYSGPSYNEQFF. Here the CDR3 DNA reads TGTGCCAGCAGCTCCTATAGCGGGCCTTCCTACAATGAGCAGTTCTTC.

CDR3: CASSQVKVEAFF. The CDR3 DNA follows: TGTGCCAGCAGCCAGGTTAAAGTCGAAGCTTTCTTT. V usage is TRBV7-9 and J usage is TRBJ1-1; D not certain. Trimming stripped 5 bases from V and 8 bases from J, with 12 bases between. This CDR3 region has 12 residues. The germline CDR1 and CDR2 sequences are SEHNR and FQNEAQ (reference sequence).

This clone was detected only a few times. The gene calls are TRBV7-9 and TRBJ2-5, with D hard to call. Germline assignment: CDR1 SEHNR and CDR2 FQNEAQ (reference sequence). This CDR3 region has 10 residues. V was trimmed by 5 bases and J by 9 bases, leaving 7 bases between them. CDR3 region: CASSAEAQYF. The DNA for the CDR3 is TGTGCCAGCAGCGCCGAAGCCCAGTACTTC.

This chain connects TRBV13 to TRBJ2-7; TRBD2 aligns across 9 bases. The CDR3 has 16 residues. Germline V gene sequence: CDR1 PRHDT, CDR2 FYEKMQ (reference sequence). After removal of 4 bases from V and 9 bases from J, the junction contained 16 bases not matched to a gene. CDR3 residues: CASSYSPGLALLAQYF. DNA of the CDR3: TGTGCCAGCAGCTATTCTCCGGGACTAGCCCTGTTAGCGCAGTACTTC.

CDR3 coding DNA: TGTGCCAGCAGTTACGGGACAGTCAATCAGCCCCAGCATTTT. It codes for CASSYGTVNQPQHF. V gene TRBV6-5 combines with J gene TRBJ1-5; 7 nucleotides line up with TRBD1. The germline CDR1 and CDR2 sequences are MNHEY and SVGAGI. The ends lost 2 bases at V and 3 bases at J; junction bases unmatched: 1. The CDR3 is 14 amino acids.

This chain links TRBV18 with TRBJ2-3, with D possibly TRBD1 on 5 matching bases. Trimming cost V 3 bases and J 2 bases, with 9 bases left between them. The CDR3 spans 14 residues. Germline loops: CDR1 KGHSH, CDR2 LQKENI. The CDR3 DNA is TGTGCCAGCTCACCGACAGAGCACACAGATACGCAGTATTTT. It yields the protein CASSPTEHTDTQYF.

In nucleotides, the CDR3 is TGCAGCGGGGGTGGGGGTTACGAGCAGTACTTC. Translated: CSGGGGYEQYF. The V and J genes are TRBV29-1 and TRBJ2-7, with D perhaps being TRBD1 or TRBD2 (5 bases each). Germline V gene sequence: CDR1 SQVTM, CDR2 ANQGSEA. CDR3 length equals 11 residues. Trimming shortened V by 7 bases and J by 4 bases, and 11 bases separated the two germline ends.

The chain employs TRBV27 and TRBJ2-3; 11 bases are a match to TRBD2. V lost 6 bases and J lost 0; bases outside the gene matches: 2. Germline CDR1 is MNHEY and CDR2 is SMNVEV (reference sequence). The CDR3 sequence is 15 residues long. CDR3 in amino acids: CASSRTSGSTDTQYF. The CDR3 DNA sequence: TGTGCCAGCAGCCGGACTAGCGGGAGCACAGATACGCAGTATTTT.

The CDR3 sequence: CASSSSGTGGFTIYF. The CDR3 coding sequence is TGTGCCAGCAGCTCCTCCGGGACAGGGGGCTTTACCATATATTTT. The gene calls are TRBV13 and TRBJ1-3; 12 nucleotides match TRBD1. Germline CDR1 reads PRHDT; CDR2 reads FYEKMQ (reference sequence). The CDR3 totals 15 residues. Losses at the gene ends were 4 bases for V and 10 bases for J; bases not matched to a gene: 8.